What follows are 6 T cell receptor beta chains derived from one specimen sequenced in a study of type 1 regulatory T cells. MiXCR, run by TCRdb on the reads, gives a single entry per CDR3 protein. The profile shows about 97,000 distinct CDR3 sequences, 25% to 40% of them singletons. Sequenced input: CD4+ T cells, either the whole sample or a sorted fraction (not recorded which). Receptors originate from a human donor in good health.

The V call is TRBV12-3 or TRBV12-4, the J call TRBJ2-1, with TRBD1 matching over 7 bases. The CDR3 length is 16 residues. V was pared by 6 bases and J by 0 bases, with 8 bases of the junction left unmatched. The CDR3 sequence: CASSPGQVHSYNEQFF. The CDR3 region has the DNA TGTGCCAGCAGCCCCGGACAGGTGCACTCCTACAATGAGCAGTTCTTC.

This chain uses TRBV12-3 or TRBV12-4 with TRBJ2-5, with unresolved D. Trimming cost V 3 bases and J 2 bases, with 10 bases left between them. The CDR3 extends over 14 amino acids. CDR3 sequence (DNA): TGTGCCAGCAGTTTTCGGTCGTTACAAGAGACCCAGTACTTC. Amino acid sequence: CASSFRSLQETQYF.

This clonotype has more than one count but fewer than ten. This chain links TRBV11-2 with TRBJ2-1, with D possibly matching TRBD1 (6 bases). CDR1 and CDR2 (germline): SGHAT, FQNNGV. The CDR3 is 15 amino acids. Trimming cost V 5 bases and J 4 bases, with 15 bases left between them. The CDR3 region is CASSPIRGLYNEQFF. The CDR3 DNA is TGTGCCAGCAGCCCTATCAGGGGATTATACAATGAGCAGTTCTTC.

The chain's CDR3 is CATSDLRLGPDTQYF. The CDR3 DNA reads TGTGCCACCAGTGATTTGCGACTTGGGCCAGATACGCAGTATTTT. The chain links TRBV24-1 to TRBJ2-3; the D is unclear. Deletions cut 0 bases from V and 4 bases from J, with 10 bases between. CDR1 KGHDR and CDR2 SFDVKD come from the germline V gene. CDR3 length: 15 amino acids.

This clonotype was seen only a few times. DNA of the CDR3: TGCGCCAGCAGCTTACAGCGGGAGTTCAACGATGAGCAGTTCTTC. Encoded protein: CASSLQREFNDEQFF. The rearrangement joins TRBV5-1 to TRBJ2-1; 8 bases are shared with TRBD2. The CDR3 is 15 residues long. With 2 bases clipped from V and 8 bases from J, the junction kept 9 bases outside the gene matches. Germline V gene data show CDR1 as SGHRS and CDR2 as YFSETQ.

The chain combines TRBV5-1 with TRBJ2-1; D possibly corresponds to TRBD2 (6 bases). Trimming cost V 4 bases and J 9 bases, with 26 bases left between them. This CDR3 is built from 17 residues. CDR1 is SGHRS, CDR2 YFSETQ, per germline. CDR3 protein: CASSILDGGLAPSEQFF. The CDR3 DNA follows: TGCGCCAGCAGCATACTCGACGGGGGTCTTGCTCCCAGTGAGCAGTTCTTC.